This TCR beta chain is drawn from a study of blood T cell repertoires in COVID-19. For the study at large: Acute and convalescent COVID-19 samples came from the United States, Italy and Spain. The cDNA or gDNA used as material had been derived from T cells, B-cell-depleted T cells, or PBMCs.

The assay was immunoSEQ multiplex PCR, and TCRdb's table has in-frame clones only and misses some. The sample consists of some 200,000 clones, nearly 80% of them appearing once. The CDR3 spans 14 residues. With V trimmed by 5 bases and J by 8 bases, 8 bases remained unmatched. Germline assignment: CDR1 LGHNT and CDR2 FRNRAP. V gene TRBV12-5 combines with J gene TRBJ1-4; TRBD1 matches 7 bases. The TCR was taken from a woman aged 70-85 years with acute or convalescent COVID-19. Sequenced input: peripheral blood. The CDR3 nucleotides are TGTGCTAGTGGTCCGGGGACAGTCGACGAAAAACTGTTTTTT. Translated, it gives CASGPGTVDEKLFF.